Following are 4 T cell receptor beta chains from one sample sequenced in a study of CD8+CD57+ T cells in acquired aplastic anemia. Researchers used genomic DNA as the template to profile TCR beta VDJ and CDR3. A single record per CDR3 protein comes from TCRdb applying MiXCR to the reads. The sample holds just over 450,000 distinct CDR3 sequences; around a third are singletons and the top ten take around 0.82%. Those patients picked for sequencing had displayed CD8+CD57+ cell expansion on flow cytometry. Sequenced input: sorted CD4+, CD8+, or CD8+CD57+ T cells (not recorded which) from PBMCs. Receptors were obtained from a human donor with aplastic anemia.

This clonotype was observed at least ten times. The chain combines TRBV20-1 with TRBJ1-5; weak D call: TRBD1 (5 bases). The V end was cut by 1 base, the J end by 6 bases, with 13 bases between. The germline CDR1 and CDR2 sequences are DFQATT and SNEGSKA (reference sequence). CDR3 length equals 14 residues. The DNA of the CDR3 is TGCAGTGCTAGAGTTCCAGGGATCTTTCAGCCCCAGCATTTT. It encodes CSARVPGIFQPQHF.

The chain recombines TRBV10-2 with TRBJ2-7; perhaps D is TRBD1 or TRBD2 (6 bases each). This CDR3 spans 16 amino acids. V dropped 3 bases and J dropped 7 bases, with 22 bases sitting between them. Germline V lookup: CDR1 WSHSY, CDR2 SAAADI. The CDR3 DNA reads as TGCGCCAGCAGTGATAGGGGGGTGCGAGTTCGAGGGGAGCAGTACTTC. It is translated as CASSDRGVRVRGEQYF.

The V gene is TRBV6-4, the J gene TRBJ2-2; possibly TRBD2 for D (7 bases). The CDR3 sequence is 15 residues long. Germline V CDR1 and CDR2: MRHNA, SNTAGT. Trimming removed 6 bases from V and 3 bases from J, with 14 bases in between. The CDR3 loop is CASRSRGADTGELFF. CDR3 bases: TGTGCCAGCAGATCCCGGGGGGCGGACACCGGGGAGCTGTTTTTT.

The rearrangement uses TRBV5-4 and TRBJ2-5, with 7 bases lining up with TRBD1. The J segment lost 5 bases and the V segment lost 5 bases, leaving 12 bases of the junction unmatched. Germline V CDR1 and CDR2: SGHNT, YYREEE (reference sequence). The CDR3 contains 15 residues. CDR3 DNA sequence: TGTGCCAGCAGATTCACAGGGGAGAAGGGGGAGACCCAGTACTTC. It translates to CASRFTGEKGETQYF.